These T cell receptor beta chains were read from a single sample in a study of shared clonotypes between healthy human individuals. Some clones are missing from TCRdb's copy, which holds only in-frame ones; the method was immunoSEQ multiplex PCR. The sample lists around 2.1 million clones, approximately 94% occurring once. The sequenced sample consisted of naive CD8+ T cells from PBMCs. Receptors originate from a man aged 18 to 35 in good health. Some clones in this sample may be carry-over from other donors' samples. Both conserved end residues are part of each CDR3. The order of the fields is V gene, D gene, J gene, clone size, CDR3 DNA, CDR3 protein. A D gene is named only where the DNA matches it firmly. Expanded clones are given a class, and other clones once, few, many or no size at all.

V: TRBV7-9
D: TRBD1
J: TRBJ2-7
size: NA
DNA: TGTGCCAGCAGCCTGGGGGCAGGCAGGGGGACCCACGAGCAGTACTTC
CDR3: CASSLGAGRGTHEQYF

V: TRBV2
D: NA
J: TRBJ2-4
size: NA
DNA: TGTGCCAGATTGGGCATTCAGTACTTC
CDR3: CARLGIQYF

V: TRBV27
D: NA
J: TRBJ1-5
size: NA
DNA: TGTGCCAGCAGTGGACTCTCGGGACGTACAGTTGTTCAGCCCCAGCATTTT
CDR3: CASSGLSGRTVVQPQHF

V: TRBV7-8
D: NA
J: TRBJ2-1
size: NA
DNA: TGTGCCAGCAGCTTAGAAGGGCGGGGTTACAATGAGCAGTTCTTC
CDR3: CASSLEGRGYNEQFF

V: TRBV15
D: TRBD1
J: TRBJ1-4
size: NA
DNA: TGTGCCACCAGCCAACAGGGGGGACGGGAAAAACTGTTTTTT
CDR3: CATSQQGGREKLFF

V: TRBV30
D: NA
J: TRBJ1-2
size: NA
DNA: TGTGCCTGGAATCGTGGCAACTATGGCTACACCTTC
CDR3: CAWNRGNYGYTF

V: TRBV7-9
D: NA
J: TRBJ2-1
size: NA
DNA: TGTGCCAGCAGCTTCGGGGCGAGCGAGCAGTTCTTC
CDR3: CASSFGASEQFF

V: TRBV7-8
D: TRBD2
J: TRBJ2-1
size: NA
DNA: TGTGCCAGCAGGCCGACTAGCGGGAGTGTCTACAATGAGCAGTTCTTC
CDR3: CASRPTSGSVYNEQFF

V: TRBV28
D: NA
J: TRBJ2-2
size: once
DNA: TGTGCCAGCAGTTGGTCAGGGGACACCGGGGAGCTGTTTTTT
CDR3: CASSWSGDTGELFF

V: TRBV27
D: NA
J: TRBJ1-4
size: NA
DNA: TGTGCCAGCCGGGGGGGCGATGAAAAACTGTTTTTT
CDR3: CASRGGDEKLFF

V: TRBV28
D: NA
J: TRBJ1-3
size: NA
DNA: TGTGCCAGCAGTTCCCCGTTTGTGACCCTCTCTGGAAACACCATATATTTT
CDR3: CASSSPFVTLSGNTIYF

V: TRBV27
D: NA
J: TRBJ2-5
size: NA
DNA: TGTGCCAGCAGTAATTTAGGCGCGAATTACTGGGAGACCCAGTACTTC
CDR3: CASSNLGANYWETQYF

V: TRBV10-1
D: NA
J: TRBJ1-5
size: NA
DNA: TGCGCCAGCAGTGAGTCCTTAACCCGGGACGGCCGAACGGTCCCCCAGCATTTT
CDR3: CASSESLTRDGRTVPQHF

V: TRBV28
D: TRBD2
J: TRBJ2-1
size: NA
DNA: TGTGCCAGCAGTTACCTGAAGGGGCGGGAGAACTACAATGAGCAGTTCTTC
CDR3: CASSYLKGRENYNEQFF

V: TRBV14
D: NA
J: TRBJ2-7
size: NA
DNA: TGTGCCAGCAGCTCGGGACGGAACTACGAGCAGTACTTC
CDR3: CASSSGRNYEQYF

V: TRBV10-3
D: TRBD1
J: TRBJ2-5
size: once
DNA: TGTGCCATCAGACCAGGACAGGTGAACCAAGAGACCCAGTACTTC
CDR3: CAIRPGQVNQETQYF

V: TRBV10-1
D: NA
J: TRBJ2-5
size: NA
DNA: TGCGCCACCAGAGGAAGCCAAGAGACCCAGTACTTC
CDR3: CATRGSQETQYF

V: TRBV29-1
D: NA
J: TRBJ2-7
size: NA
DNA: TGCAGCGTCGAGACCGGGACAAAGAGCTCCTACGAGCAGTACTTC
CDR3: CSVETGTKSSYEQYF

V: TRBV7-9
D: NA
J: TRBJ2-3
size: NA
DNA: TGTGCCAGCAGCCACCATAGGGAGGCCACAGATACGCAGTATTTT
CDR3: CASSHHREATDTQYF

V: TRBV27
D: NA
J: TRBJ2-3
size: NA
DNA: TGTGCCAGCAGTCCCATTGATTCCACAGATACGCAGTATTTT
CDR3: CASSPIDSTDTQYF

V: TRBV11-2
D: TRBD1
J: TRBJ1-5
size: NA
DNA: TGTGCCAGCAGCTCCGGGACAGGGACTTGGAATCAGCCCCAGCATTTT
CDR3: CASSSGTGTWNQPQHF

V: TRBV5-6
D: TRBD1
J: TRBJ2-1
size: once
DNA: TGTGCCAGCAGCTTCGACAGGGGTCCCTACAATGAGCAGTTCTTC
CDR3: CASSFDRGPYNEQFF

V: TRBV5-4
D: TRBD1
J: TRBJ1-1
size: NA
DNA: TGTGCCAGCAGCTTGGTAGGTGACAGGGGGCACACTGAAGCTTTCTTT
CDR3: CASSLVGDRGHTEAFF

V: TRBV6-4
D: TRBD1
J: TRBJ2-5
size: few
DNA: TGTGCCAGCAGTGAGGGACAGGGGGCAGAGACCCAGTACTTC
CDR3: CASSEGQGAETQYF

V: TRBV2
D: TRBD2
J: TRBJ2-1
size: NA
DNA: TGTGCCAGCAGTGAAGTGGCTAGCGGGAGCTCCTACAATGAGCAGTTCTTC
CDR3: CASSEVASGSSYNEQFF

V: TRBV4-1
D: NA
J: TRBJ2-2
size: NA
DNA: TGCGCCAGCAGCCACAGGGCAGCGGCGAACACCGGGGAGCTGTTTTTT
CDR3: CASSHRAAANTGELFF

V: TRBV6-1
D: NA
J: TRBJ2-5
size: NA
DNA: TGTGCCAGCAGTGAACCGGCAGGCTGGGAGACCCAGTACTTC
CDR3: CASSEPAGWETQYF

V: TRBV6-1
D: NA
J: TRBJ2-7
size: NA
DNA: TGTGCCAGCAGTCTGACCCTACTCAAACACGAGCAGTACTTC
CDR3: CASSLTLLKHEQYF

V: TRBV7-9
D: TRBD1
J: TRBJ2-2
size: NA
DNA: TGTGCCAGCAGCTACCGGGACAGGGGGCTTACCGGGGAGCTGTTTTTT
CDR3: CASSYRDRGLTGELFF

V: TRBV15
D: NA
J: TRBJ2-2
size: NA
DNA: TGTGCCACCAGTCCATCCAGCACCGGGGAGCTGTTTTTT
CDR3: CATSPSSTGELFF

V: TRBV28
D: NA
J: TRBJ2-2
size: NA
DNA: TGTGCCATCGCTTCAGGGGAATCGGACACCGGGGAGCTGTTTTTT
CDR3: CAIASGESDTGELFF

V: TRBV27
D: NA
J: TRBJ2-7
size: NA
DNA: TGTGCCAGCAGTTTACGGGGAAGATCCTACGAGCAGTACTTC
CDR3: CASSLRGRSYEQYF

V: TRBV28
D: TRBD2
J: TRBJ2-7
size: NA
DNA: TGTGCCAGCAGTCCCACCACCTTCGGACTAGCGGAGCAGTACTTC
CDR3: CASSPTTFGLAEQYF

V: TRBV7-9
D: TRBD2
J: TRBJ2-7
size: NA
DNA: TGTGCCAGCAGCGCTAGCGGAGAGCAGTACTTC
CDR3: CASSASGEQYF

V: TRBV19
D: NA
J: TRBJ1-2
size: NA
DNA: TGTGCCAGCCAAAGTTCGGGACATGCGGTCTTC
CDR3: CASQSSGHAVF

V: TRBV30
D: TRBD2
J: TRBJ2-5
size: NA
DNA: TGTGCCTGGAGTGTCGGAGCGGGAGGGTTTAGCTCGGAAGAGACCCAGTACTTC
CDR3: CAWSVGAGGFSSEETQYF

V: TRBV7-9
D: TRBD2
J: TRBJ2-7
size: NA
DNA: TGTGCCAGCAGTGGGACTAGCGGGGAACTCTACGAGCAGTACTTC
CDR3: CASSGTSGELYEQYF

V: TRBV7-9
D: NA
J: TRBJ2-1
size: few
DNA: TGTGCCAGCAGCTTAAGCGAGAGCTCCTACAATGAGCAGTTCTTC
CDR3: CASSLSESSYNEQFF

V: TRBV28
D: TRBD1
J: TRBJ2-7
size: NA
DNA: TGTGCCACCATGGGACAGGGGAACTACGAGCAGTACTTC
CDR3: CATMGQGNYEQYF

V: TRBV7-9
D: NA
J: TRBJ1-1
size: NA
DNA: TGTGCCAGCAGCCCCCTAAGGGGTTCGGGGGGAACTGAAGCTTTCTTT
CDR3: CASSPLRGSGGTEAFF

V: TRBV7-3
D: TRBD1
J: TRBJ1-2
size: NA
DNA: TGTGCCAGCAGCTTAACGTTGGGGATGGACAGGGTCGATGGCTACACCTTC
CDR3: CASSLTLGMDRVDGYTF

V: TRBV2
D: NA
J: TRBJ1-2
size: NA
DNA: TGTGCCAGCAGTGAAGCTACTCTCAAGGGCATTTCAGTGGACTATGGCTACACCTTC
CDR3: CASSEATLKGISVDYGYTF

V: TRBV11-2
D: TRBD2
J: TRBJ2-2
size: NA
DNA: TGTGCCAGCAGCTCACCTTGGGCTAGCGGAGGTAACACCGGGGAGCTGTTTTTT
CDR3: CASSSPWASGGNTGELFF

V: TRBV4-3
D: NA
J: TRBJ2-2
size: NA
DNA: TGCGCCAGCAGCCAAGATTTCAGGACTCCAACCGGGGAGCTGTTTTTT
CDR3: CASSQDFRTPTGELFF

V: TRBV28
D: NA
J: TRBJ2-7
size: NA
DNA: TGTGCCAGCAGTCCGGGACGGAAGACCTACGAGCAGTACTTC
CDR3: CASSPGRKTYEQYF

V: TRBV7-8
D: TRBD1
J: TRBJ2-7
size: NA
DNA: TGTGCCAGCAGCTTAAGTTTATCGGGACAGGGTAGCTCCTACGAGCAGTACTTC
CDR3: CASSLSLSGQGSSYEQYF

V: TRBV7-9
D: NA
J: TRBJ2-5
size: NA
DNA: TGTGCCAGCAGCTTAGTATGGGGACCGGCTTACTTC
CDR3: CASSLVWGPAYF

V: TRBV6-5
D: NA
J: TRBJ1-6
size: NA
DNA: TGTGCCAGCAGAGAATCCTATAATTCACCCCTCCACTTT
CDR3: CASRESYNSPLHF

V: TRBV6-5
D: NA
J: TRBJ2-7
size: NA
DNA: TGTGCCAGCAGTTACGGAGGGGGGGGCGACGAGCAGTACTTC
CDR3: CASSYGGGGDEQYF

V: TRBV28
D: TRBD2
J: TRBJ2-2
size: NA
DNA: TGTGCCAGCAGTTTTGGCCTAGCGGGATCGACCGGGGAGCTGTTTTTT
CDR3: CASSFGLAGSTGELFF

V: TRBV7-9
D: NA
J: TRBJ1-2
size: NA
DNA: TGTGCCAGCAGCCAAAGAGGGATGGGGGTGGGCTATGGCTACACCTTC
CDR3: CASSQRGMGVGYGYTF

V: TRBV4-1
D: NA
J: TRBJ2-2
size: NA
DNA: TGCGCCAGCAGCCAAGGGCAGACGAACACCGGGGAGCTGTTTTTT
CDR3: CASSQGQTNTGELFF

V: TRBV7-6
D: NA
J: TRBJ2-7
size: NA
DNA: TGTGCCAGCAGCTTACCGCCCTCCTACGAGCAGTACTTC
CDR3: CASSLPPSYEQYF

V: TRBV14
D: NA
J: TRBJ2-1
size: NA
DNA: TGTGCCAGCAGCCAAGATCCCAAACTGTTTCGCCCGGTGTTCTTC
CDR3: CASSQDPKLFRPVFF

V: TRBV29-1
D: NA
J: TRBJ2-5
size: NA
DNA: TGCAGCGTTGACGGGAGTGGGCAAGAGACCCAGTACTTC
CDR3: CSVDGSGQETQYF

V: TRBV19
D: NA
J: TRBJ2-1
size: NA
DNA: TGTGCCAGTAGTATGGGGACTGCTTACAATGAGCAGTTCTTC
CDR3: CASSMGTAYNEQFF

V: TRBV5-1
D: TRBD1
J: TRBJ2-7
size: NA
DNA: TGCGCCAGCAGCGACGGGACAGTGACTATCTACGAGCAGTACTTC
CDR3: CASSDGTVTIYEQYF

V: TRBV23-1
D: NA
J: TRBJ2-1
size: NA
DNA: TGCGCCAGCAGTCAATGGACTCCGGGTTACAATGAGCAGTTCTTC
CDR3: CASSQWTPGYNEQFF

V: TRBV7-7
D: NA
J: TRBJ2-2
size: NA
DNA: TGTGCCAGCAGCTTAGTGCGGGCCGACGCACAGAACACCGGGGAGCTGTTTTTT
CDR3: CASSLVRADAQNTGELFF

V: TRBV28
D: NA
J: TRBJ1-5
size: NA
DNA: TGTGCCAGCAGGAGCCGCGTCTTTAGCGAGAATCAGCCCCAGCATTTT
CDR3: CASRSRVFSENQPQHF